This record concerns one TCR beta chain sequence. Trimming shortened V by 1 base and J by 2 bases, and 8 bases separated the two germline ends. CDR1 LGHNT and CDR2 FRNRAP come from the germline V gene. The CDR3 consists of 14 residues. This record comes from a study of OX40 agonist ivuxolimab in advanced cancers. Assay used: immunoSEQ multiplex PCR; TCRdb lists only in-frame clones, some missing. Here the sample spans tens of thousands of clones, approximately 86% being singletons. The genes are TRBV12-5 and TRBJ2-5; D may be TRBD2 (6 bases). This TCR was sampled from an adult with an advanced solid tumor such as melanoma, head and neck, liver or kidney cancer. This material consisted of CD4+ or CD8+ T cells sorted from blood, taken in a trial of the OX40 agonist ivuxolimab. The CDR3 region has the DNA TGTGCTAGTGGTTTGGCGGGACTGCAAGAGACCCAGTACTTC. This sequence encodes CASGLAGLQETQYF.